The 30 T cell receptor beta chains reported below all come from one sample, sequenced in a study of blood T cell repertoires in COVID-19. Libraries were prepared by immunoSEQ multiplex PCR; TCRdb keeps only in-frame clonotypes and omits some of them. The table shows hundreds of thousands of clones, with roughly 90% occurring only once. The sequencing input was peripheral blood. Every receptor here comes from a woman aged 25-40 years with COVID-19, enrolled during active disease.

The DNA of the CDR3 is TGTGCCAGCAGTTTATCAGCGGGAGGGTCTTTAGATACGCAGTATTTT. This translates into CASSLSAGGSLDTQYF. The V and J genes are TRBV28 and TRBJ2-3, with 10 bases that match TRBD2. Germline assignment: CDR1 MDHEN and CDR2 SYDVKM. With V trimmed by 1 base and J by 5 bases, 6 bases remained unmatched. This CDR3 comprises 16 residues.

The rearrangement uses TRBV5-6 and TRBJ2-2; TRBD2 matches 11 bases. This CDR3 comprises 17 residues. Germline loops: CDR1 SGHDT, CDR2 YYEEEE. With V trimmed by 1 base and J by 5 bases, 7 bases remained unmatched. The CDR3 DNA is TGTGCCAGCAGCTTGCCTAGCGGGAGGTCCGGAACCGGGGAGCTGTTTTTT. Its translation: CASSLPSGRSGTGELFF. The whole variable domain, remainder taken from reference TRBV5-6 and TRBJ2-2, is DAGVTQSPTHLIKTRGQQVTLRCSPKSGHDTVSWYQQALGQGPQFIFQYYEEEERQRGNFPDRFSGHQFPNYSSELNVNALLLGDSALYLCASSLPSGRSGTGELFFGEGSRLTVL.

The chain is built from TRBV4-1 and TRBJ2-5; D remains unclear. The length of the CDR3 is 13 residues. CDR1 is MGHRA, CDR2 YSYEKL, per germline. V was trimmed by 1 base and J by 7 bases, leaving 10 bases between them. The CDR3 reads CASSQVPVGTQYF. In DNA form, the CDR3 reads TGCGCCAGCAGCCAAGTGCCGGTTGGGACCCAGTACTTC.

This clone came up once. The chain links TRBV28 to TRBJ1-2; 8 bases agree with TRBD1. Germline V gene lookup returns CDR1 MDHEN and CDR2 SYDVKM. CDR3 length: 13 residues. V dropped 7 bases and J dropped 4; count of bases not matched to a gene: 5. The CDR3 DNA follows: TGTGCCAGCACCAGGGGGCAGAGCTATGGCTACACCTTC. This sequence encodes CASTRGQSYGYTF.

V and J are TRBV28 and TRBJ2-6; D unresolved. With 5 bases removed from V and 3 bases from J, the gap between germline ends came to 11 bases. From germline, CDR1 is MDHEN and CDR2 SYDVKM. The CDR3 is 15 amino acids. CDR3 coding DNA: TGTGCCAGCAGTCCCCAGCGCGGTGGGGCCAACGTCCTGACTTTC. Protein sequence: CASSPQRGGANVLTF.

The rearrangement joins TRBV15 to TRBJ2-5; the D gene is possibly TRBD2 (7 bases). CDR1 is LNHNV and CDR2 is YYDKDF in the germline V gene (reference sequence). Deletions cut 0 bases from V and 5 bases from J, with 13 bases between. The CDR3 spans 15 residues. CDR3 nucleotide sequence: TGTGCCACCAGCAGAGATCGAGGGGGAGGGGAGACCCAGTACTTC. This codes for CATSRDRGGGETQYF. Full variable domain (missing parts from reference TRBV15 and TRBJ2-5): DAMVIQNPRYQVTQFGKPVTLSCSQTLNHNVMYWYQQKSSQAPKLLFHYYDKDFNNEADTPDNFQSRRPNTSFCFLDIRSPGLGDTAMYLCATSRDRGGGETQYFGPGTRLLVL.

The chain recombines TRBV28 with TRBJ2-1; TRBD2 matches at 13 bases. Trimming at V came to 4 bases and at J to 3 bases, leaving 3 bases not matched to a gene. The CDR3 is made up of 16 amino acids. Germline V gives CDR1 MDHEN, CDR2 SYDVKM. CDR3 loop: CASSWTSGSSYNEQFF. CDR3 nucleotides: TGTGCCAGCAGTTGGACTAGCGGGAGTAGCTACAATGAGCAGTTCTTC.

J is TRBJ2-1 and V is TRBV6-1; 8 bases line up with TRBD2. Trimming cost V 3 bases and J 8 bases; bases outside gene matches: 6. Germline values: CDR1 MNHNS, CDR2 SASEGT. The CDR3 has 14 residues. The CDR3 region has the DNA TGTGCCAGCAGTGAGGCCGGGAGGGCCGATGAGCAGTTCTTC. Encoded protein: CASSEAGRADEQFF.

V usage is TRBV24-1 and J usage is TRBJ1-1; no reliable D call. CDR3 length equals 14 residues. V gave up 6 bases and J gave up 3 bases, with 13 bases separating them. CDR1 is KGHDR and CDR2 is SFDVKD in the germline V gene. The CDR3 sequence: CATSPSDGDTEAFF. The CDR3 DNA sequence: TGTGCCACCAGTCCGTCGGACGGGGACACTGAAGCTTTCTTT.

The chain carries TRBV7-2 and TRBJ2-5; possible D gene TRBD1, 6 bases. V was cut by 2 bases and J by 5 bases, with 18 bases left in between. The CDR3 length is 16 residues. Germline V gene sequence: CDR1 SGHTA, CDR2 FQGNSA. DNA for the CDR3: TGTGCCAGCAGCTTAAATTTCGGACAGCGCTTGGAGACCCAGTACTTC. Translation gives CASSLNFGQRLETQYF.

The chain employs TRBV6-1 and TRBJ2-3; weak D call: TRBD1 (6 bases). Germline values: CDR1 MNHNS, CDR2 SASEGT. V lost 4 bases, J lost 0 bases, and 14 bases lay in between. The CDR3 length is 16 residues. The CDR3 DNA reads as TGTGCCAGCAGTGCTGACAGGCGACCTAGCACAGATACGCAGTATTTT. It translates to CASSADRRPSTDTQYF.

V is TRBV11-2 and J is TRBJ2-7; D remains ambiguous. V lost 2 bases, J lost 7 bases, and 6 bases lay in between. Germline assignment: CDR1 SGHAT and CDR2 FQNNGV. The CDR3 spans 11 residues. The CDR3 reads CASSLTAEQYF. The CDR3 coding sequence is TGTGCCAGCAGCTTAACCGCGGAGCAGTACTTC.

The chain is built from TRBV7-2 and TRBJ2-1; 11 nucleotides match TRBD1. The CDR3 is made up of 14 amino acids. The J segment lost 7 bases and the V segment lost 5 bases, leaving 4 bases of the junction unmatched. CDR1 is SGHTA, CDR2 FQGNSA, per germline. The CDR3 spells CASSRTGGRNEQFF. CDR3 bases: TGTGCCAGCAGCAGGACAGGGGGCCGTAATGAGCAGTTCTTC.

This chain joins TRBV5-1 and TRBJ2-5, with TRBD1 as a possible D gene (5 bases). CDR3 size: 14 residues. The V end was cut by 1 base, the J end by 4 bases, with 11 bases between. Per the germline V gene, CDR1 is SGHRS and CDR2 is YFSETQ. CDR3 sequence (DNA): TGCGCCAGCAGCTTGCCAGGGCGAGGAGAGACCCAGTACTTC. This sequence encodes CASSLPGRGETQYF.

CDR3: CATTGFGTEAFF. The CDR3 DNA is TGTGCCACTACAGGGTTCGGCACTGAAGCTTTCTTT. The gene calls are TRBV15 and TRBJ1-1, with D tentatively TRBD1 (6 bases). This CDR3 contains 12 residues. V was pared by 9 bases and J by 4 bases, with 12 bases between. The germline gives CDR1 LNHNV, CDR2 YYDKDF (reference sequence).

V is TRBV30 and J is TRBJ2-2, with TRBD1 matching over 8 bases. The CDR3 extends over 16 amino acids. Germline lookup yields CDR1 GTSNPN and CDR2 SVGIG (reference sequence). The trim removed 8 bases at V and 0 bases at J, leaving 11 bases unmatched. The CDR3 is CAGGTGKFANTGELFF. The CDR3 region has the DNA TGTGCCGGGGGGACAGGCAAGTTCGCGAACACCGGGGAGCTGTTTTTT.

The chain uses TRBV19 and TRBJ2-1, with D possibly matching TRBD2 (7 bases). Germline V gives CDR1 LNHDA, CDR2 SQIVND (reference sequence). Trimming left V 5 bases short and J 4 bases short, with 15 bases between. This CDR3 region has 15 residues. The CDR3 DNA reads TGTGCCAGTAGTTCCGGGAGCGGGACATACAATGAGCAGTTCTTC. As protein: CASSSGSGTYNEQFF.

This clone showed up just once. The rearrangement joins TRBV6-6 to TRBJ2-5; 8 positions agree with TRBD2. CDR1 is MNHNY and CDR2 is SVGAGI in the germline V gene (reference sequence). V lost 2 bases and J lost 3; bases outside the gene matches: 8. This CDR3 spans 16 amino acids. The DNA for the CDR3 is TGTGCCAGCAGTTACCGAATAAGCGGGAGTGAAGAGACCCAGTACTTC. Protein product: CASSYRISGSEETQYF.

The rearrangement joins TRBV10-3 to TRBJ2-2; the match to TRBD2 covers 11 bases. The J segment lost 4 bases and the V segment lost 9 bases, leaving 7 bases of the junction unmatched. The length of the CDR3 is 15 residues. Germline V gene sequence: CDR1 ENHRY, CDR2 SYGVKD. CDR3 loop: CAIQPLAGVTGELFF. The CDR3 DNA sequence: TGTGCCATTCAACCACTAGCGGGGGTCACCGGGGAGCTGTTTTTT.

The CDR3 sequence is CASSPGQQYGYTF. DNA for the CDR3: TGTGCCAGCAGCCCGGGACAGCAGTATGGCTACACCTTC. The rearrangement joins TRBV3-1 (or the pseudogene TRBV3-2) to TRBJ1-2, with 7 bases that match TRBD1. The CDR3 covers 13 residues. V shed 4 bases, J shed 5 bases, and the junction held 4 bases outside the gene matches. Germline V gene lookup returns CDR1 LGHDT and CDR2 YNNKEL (reference sequence).

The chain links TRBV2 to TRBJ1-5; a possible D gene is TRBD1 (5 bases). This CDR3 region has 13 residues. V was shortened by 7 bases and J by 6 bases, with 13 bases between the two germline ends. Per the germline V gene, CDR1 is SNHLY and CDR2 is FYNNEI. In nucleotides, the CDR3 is TGTGCCAGCAAGACGGAGGGGACTCAGCCCCAGCATTTT. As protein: CASKTEGTQPQHF.

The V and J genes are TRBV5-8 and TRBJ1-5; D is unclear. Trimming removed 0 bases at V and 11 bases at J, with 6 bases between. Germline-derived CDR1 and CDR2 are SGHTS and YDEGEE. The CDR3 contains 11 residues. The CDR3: CASSLGRAQHF. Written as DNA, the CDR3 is TGTGCCAGCAGCTTGGGAAGAGCCCAGCATTTT.

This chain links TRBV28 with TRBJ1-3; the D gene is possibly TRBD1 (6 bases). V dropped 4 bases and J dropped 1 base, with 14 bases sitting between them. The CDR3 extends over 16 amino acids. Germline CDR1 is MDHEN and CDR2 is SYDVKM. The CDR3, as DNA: TGTGCCAGCAGTTCTACAGGGATAATGTCTGGAAACACCATATATTTT. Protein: CASSSTGIMSGNTIYF.

The CDR3 sequence: CATSRDRDRRTNIQYF. Written as DNA, the CDR3 is TGTGCCACCAGCAGAGATCGGGACAGGCGGACGAACATTCAGTACTTC. This sequence joins TRBV15 and TRBJ2-4; 8 bases line up with TRBD1. The germline CDR1 and CDR2 sequences are LNHNV and YYDKDF (reference sequence). The V and J ends lost 0 bases and 7 bases, in that order; junction bases with no gene match: 8. This CDR3 comprises 16 residues.

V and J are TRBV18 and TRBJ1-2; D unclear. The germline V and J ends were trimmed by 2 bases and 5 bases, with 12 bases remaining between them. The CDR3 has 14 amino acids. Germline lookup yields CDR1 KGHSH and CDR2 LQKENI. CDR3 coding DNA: TGTGCCAGCTCACCAGTTTTCGGAGAGTATGGCTACACCTTC. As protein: CASSPVFGEYGYTF.

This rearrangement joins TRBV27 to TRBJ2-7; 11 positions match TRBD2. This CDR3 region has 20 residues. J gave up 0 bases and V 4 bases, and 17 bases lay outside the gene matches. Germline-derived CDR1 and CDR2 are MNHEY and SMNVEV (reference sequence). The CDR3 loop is CASSSRPTSGRTTFSYEQYF. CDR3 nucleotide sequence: TGTGCCAGCAGTTCCCGTCCCACTAGCGGGAGAACTACCTTCTCCTACGAGCAGTACTTC.

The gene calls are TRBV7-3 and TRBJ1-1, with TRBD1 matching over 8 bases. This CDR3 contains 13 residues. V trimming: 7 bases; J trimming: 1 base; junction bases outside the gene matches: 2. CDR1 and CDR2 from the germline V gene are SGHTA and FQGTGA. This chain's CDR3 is CASMGQENTEAFF. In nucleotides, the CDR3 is TGTGCCAGCATGGGACAGGAGAACACTGAAGCTTTCTTT.

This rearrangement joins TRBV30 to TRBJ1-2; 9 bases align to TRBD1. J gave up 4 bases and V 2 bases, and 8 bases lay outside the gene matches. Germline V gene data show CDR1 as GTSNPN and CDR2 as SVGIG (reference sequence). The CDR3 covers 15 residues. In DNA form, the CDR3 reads TGTGCCTGGAGTAGTGCCGGACAGGGGTTCTATGGCTACACCTTC. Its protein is CAWSSAGQGFYGYTF.

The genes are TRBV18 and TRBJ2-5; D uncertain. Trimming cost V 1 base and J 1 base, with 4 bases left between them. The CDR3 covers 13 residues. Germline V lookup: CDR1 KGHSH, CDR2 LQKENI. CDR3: CASSPRLQETQYF. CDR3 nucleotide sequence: TGTGCCAGCTCACCACGTCTCCAAGAGACCCAGTACTTC.

DNA for the CDR3: TGTGCCAGCACCCCAGACACTGAAGCTTTCTTT. Protein: CASTPDTEAFF. This chain connects TRBV11-2 to TRBJ1-1; no clear D. CDR1 is SGHAT, CDR2 FQNNGV, per germline. Trimming shortened V by 7 bases and J by 3 bases, and 6 bases separated the two germline ends. This CDR3 region has 11 residues.